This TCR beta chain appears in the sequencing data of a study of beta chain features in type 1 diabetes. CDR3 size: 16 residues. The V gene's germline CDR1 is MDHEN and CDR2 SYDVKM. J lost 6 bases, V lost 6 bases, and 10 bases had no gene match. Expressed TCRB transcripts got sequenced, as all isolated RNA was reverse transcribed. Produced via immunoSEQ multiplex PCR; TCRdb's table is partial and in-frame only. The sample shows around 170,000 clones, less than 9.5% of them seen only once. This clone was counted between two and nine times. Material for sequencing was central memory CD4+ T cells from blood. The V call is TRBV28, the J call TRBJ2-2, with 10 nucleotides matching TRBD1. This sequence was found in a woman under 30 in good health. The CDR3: CASRFPGQGFAGELFF. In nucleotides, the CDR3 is TGTGCCAGCAGATTTCCGGGACAGGGGTTCGCCGGGGAGCTGTTTTTT.